These T cell receptor beta chains were read from a single sample in a study of blood T cell repertoires in COVID-19. Clones were read by immunoSEQ multiplex PCR, and TCRdb kept only the in-frame ones, dropping some. This table holds 150,000 or so clones, 70% to 85% found once. The specimen was peripheral blood. The receptors derive from a man aged 55 to 70 with COVID-19, enrolled during active disease. Both conserved end residues are part of each CDR3. The order of the fields is clone size, V gene, J gene, D gene, CDR3 protein, CDR3 DNA. A D gene is named only where the DNA matches it firmly. Where a row states a size, it is once, few, many or the class of an expanded clone; other rows omit it.

clone size: NA
V gene: TRBV7-9
J gene: TRBJ2-6
D gene: NA
CDR3 protein: CASSPFFSGANVLTF
CDR3 DNA: TGTGCCAGCAGCCCCTTTTTCTCTGGGGCCAACGTCCTGACTTTC

clone size: NA
V gene: TRBV4-3
J gene: TRBJ1-2
D gene: TRBD1
CDR3 protein: CASSQQDRALYGYTF
CDR3 DNA: TGCGCCAGCAGCCAGCAGGACAGGGCACTCTATGGCTACACCTTC

clone size: NA
V gene: TRBV18
J gene: TRBJ1-5
D gene: TRBD1
CDR3 protein: CASSPAGTGHQPQHF
CDR3 DNA: TGTGCCAGCTCACCAGCCGGGACAGGGCATCAGCCCCAGCATTTT

clone size: NA
V gene: TRBV11-3
J gene: TRBJ1-1
D gene: NA
CDR3 protein: CASSDGGGTEAFF
CDR3 DNA: TGTGCCAGCAGCGATGGGGGAGGTACTGAAGCTTTCTTT

clone size: NA
V gene: TRBV19
J gene: TRBJ1-2
D gene: TRBD1
CDR3 protein: CASSTQGVSYGYTF
CDR3 DNA: TGTGCCAGTAGTACCCAGGGGGTCTCCTATGGCTACACCTTC

clone size: NA
V gene: TRBV7-2
J gene: TRBJ1-1
D gene: NA
CDR3 protein: CASSLGMTAEAFF
CDR3 DNA: TGTGCCAGTAGCTTAGGTATGACAGCTGAAGCTTTCTTT

clone size: NA
V gene: TRBV5-1
J gene: TRBJ2-2
D gene: TRBD2
CDR3 protein: CASSLGGRIGNTGELFF
CDR3 DNA: TGCGCCAGCAGCTTGGGCGGGAGAATCGGGAACACCGGGGAGCTGTTTTTT

clone size: NA
V gene: TRBV6-5
J gene: TRBJ1-5
D gene: TRBD1
CDR3 protein: CASSYPTGGSNQPQHF
CDR3 DNA: TGTGCCAGCAGTTACCCTACAGGGGGGAGCAATCAGCCCCAGCATTTT

clone size: few
V gene: TRBV15
J gene: TRBJ1-2
D gene: NA
CDR3 protein: CATSRGGSNYGYTF
CDR3 DNA: TGTGCCACCAGCAGAGGAGGGAGTAACTATGGCTACACCTTC

clone size: NA
V gene: TRBV18
J gene: TRBJ1-3
D gene: NA
CDR3 protein: CASSSVSGNTIYF
CDR3 DNA: TGTGCCAGCTCGTCTGTCTCTGGAAACACCATATATTTT

clone size: NA
V gene: TRBV2
J gene: TRBJ1-5
D gene: NA
CDR3 protein: CASRQGRLGNQPQHF
CDR3 DNA: TGTGCCAGCAGGCAGGGGCGTTTGGGGAATCAGCCCCAGCATTTT

clone size: NA
V gene: TRBV5-1
J gene: TRBJ2-7
D gene: TRBD1
CDR3 protein: CASSFLGTDFDEQYF
CDR3 DNA: TGCGCCAGCAGCTTTCTAGGGACAGACTTTGACGAGCAGTACTTC

clone size: NA
V gene: TRBV12-5
J gene: TRBJ2-1
D gene: NA
CDR3 protein: CASGLGQGGFNEQFF
CDR3 DNA: TGTGCTAGTGGTTTAGGGCAGGGGGGCTTCAATGAGCAGTTCTTC

clone size: NA
V gene: TRBV11-2
J gene: TRBJ2-5
D gene: TRBD1
CDR3 protein: CASSRTGEFQETQYF
CDR3 DNA: TGTGCCAGCAGCCGGACAGGGGAGTTTCAAGAGACCCAGTACTTC

clone size: NA
V gene: TRBV5-1
J gene: TRBJ2-3
D gene: TRBD2
CDR3 protein: CASSLGSGSGADTQYF
CDR3 DNA: TGCGCCAGCAGCTTGGGTAGCGGGAGCGGGGCAGATACGCAGTATTTT

clone size: NA
V gene: TRBV5-6
J gene: TRBJ1-1
D gene: NA
CDR3 protein: CASSLVAVMNTEAFF
CDR3 DNA: TGTGCCAGCAGCTTGGTAGCTGTCATGAACACTGAAGCTTTCTTT

clone size: NA
V gene: TRBV27
J gene: TRBJ2-1
D gene: TRBD1
CDR3 protein: CASSFNLNRGPRNEQFF
CDR3 DNA: TGTGCCAGCAGTTTCAACCTCAACAGGGGCCCCCGCAATGAGCAGTTCTTC

clone size: NA
V gene: TRBV7-6
J gene: TRBJ1-1
D gene: TRBD1
CDR3 protein: CASSLEGGDTEAFF
CDR3 DNA: TGTGCCAGCAGCTTAGAAGGGGGCGACACTGAAGCTTTCTTT

clone size: NA
V gene: TRBV18
J gene: TRBJ2-2
D gene: TRBD1
CDR3 protein: CASSLGQGASTGELFF
CDR3 DNA: TGTGCCAGCTCCCTTGGACAGGGGGCTTCCACCGGGGAGCTGTTTTTT

clone size: NA
V gene: TRBV29-1
J gene: TRBJ1-3
D gene: NA
CDR3 protein: CSVRRDPGNTIYF
CDR3 DNA: TGCAGCGTTAGGAGGGATCCTGGAAACACCATATATTTT

clone size: NA
V gene: TRBV7-6
J gene: TRBJ1-4
D gene: TRBD1
CDR3 protein: CASSSPQVKDRVREKLFF
CDR3 DNA: TGTGCCAGCAGTAGCCCTCAGGTGAAAGACAGGGTCCGGGAAAAACTGTTTTTT

clone size: NA
V gene: TRBV4-1
J gene: TRBJ1-4
D gene: TRBD1
CDR3 protein: CASSQAGQTNEKLFF
CDR3 DNA: TGCGCCAGCAGCCAGGCGGGACAGACTAATGAAAAACTGTTTTTT

clone size: NA
V gene: TRBV14
J gene: TRBJ1-1
D gene: NA
CDR3 protein: CASSPQGRKAFF
CDR3 DNA: TGTGCCAGCAGCCCACAGGGTCGGAAAGCTTTCTTT

clone size: NA
V gene: TRBV28
J gene: TRBJ2-1
D gene: NA
CDR3 protein: CASRQFQGQFF
CDR3 DNA: TGTGCCAGCAGGCAGTTTCAGGGGCAGTTCTTC

clone size: once
V gene: TRBV7-2
J gene: TRBJ2-5
D gene: NA
CDR3 protein: CASSLAGVRETQYF
CDR3 DNA: TGTGCCAGCAGCTTAGCAGGGGTACGCGAGACCCAGTACTTC

clone size: once
V gene: TRBV6-2/TRBV6-3
J gene: TRBJ2-7
D gene: TRBD1
CDR3 protein: CASSHYPRTGEFYEQYF
CDR3 DNA: TGTGCCAGCAGCCACTACCCTAGGACAGGAGAATTCTACGAGCAGTACTTC

clone size: NA
V gene: TRBV7-9
J gene: TRBJ2-1
D gene: NA
CDR3 protein: CASSPSVVWNEQFF
CDR3 DNA: TGTGCCAGCAGCCCAAGTGTAGTCTGGAATGAGCAGTTCTTC

clone size: NA
V gene: TRBV7-9
J gene: TRBJ1-1
D gene: NA
CDR3 protein: CASSLVGDRAFF
CDR3 DNA: TGTGCCAGCAGCTTAGTAGGGGATCGAGCTTTCTTT

clone size: NA
V gene: TRBV5-4
J gene: TRBJ2-5
D gene: NA
CDR3 protein: CASSYALQGGETQYF
CDR3 DNA: TGTGCCAGCAGCTATGCCCTGCAGGGAGGCGAGACCCAGTACTTC

clone size: NA
V gene: TRBV4-2
J gene: TRBJ2-3
D gene: NA
CDR3 protein: CASSRAGLTDTQYF
CDR3 DNA: TGTGCCAGCAGCCGGGCGGGACTCACAGATACGCAGTATTTT

clone size: NA
V gene: TRBV5-1
J gene: TRBJ2-3
D gene: NA
CDR3 protein: CASSPGLGTDTQYF
CDR3 DNA: TGCGCCAGCAGCCCGGGACTTGGAACAGATACGCAGTATTTT

clone size: NA
V gene: TRBV7-3
J gene: TRBJ2-1
D gene: TRBD2
CDR3 protein: CASSLAGGYNEQFF
CDR3 DNA: TGTGCCAGCAGCTTAGCGGGAGGTTATAATGAGCAGTTCTTC

clone size: NA
V gene: TRBV12-3/TRBV12-4
J gene: TRBJ1-1
D gene: NA
CDR3 protein: CASSLFGAFF
CDR3 DNA: TGTGCCAGCAGTCTGTTCGGGGCTTTCTTT

clone size: NA
V gene: TRBV7-3
J gene: TRBJ1-1
D gene: TRBD1
CDR3 protein: CASSSGQMNTEAFF
CDR3 DNA: TGTGCCAGCAGCTCGGGACAGATGAACACTGAAGCTTTCTTT

clone size: few
V gene: TRBV15
J gene: TRBJ1-3
D gene: NA
CDR3 protein: CATSRVVSPGNTIYF
CDR3 DNA: TGTGCCACCAGCAGAGTTGTCTCCCCTGGAAACACCATATATTTT

clone size: few
V gene: TRBV19
J gene: TRBJ1-5
D gene: TRBD1
CDR3 protein: CASSTWTGATLYEVYSNQPQHF
CDR3 DNA: TGTGCCAGTAGTACTTGGACAGGGGCGACTCTATACGAGGTTTATAGCAATCAGCCCCAGCATTTT